These T cell receptor beta chains were read from a single sample in a study of regulatory T cells in long-lasting Graves disease. A single record per CDR3 protein comes from TCRdb applying MiXCR to the multiplex PCR reads. The sample lists 350,000 to 500,000 distinct CDR3 sequences, about 16% seen once, with about 25% in the top ten. The sample was also linked to a second study, of T cells in Graves' hyperthyroidism and ophthalmopathy.

Sequences were derived from peripheral blood mononuclear cells (PBMCs), sampled at new diagnosis, from a patient treated with antithyroid drugs. All receptors come from a woman younger than 35 with Graves disease. The CDR3 runs from the conserved cysteine through the conserved F or W. A D gene is named only where the DNA matches it firmly. The size of a clone is reported for some rows only, either as once, few or many, or as a class for expanded clones.

D gene	J gene	V gene	CDR3 length	clone size	CDR3 protein	CDR3 DNA
TRBD1	TRBJ2-3	TRBV12-3/TRBV12-4	15	many	CASSRPGTGEDTQYF	TGTGCCAGCAGCCGTCCCGGGACAGGGGAAGATACGCAGTATTTT
-	TRBJ1-6	TRBV30	12	-	CAWSRGTSPLHF	TGTGCCTGGAGTAGGGGGACATCACCCCTCCACTTT
-	TRBJ2-2	TRBV24-1	16	-	CATSDPGPFNTGELFF	TGTGCCACCAGTGATCCGGGACCGTTTAACACCGGGGAGCTGTTTTTT
-	TRBJ2-3	TRBV27	15	many	CASSLRGMGTDTQYF	TGTGCCAGCAGTTTACGCGGGATGGGTACAGATACGCAGTATTTT
TRBD2	TRBJ2-1	TRBV4-1	16	few	CASSQASGTSYNEQFF	TGTGCCAGCAGCCAAGCCAGCGGGACGTCCTACAATGAGCAGTTCTTC
TRBD2	TRBJ2-1	TRBV20-1	13	-	CKTGTSGSNEQFF	TGCAAAACCGGGACTAGCGGGTCCAATGAGCAGTTCTTC
TRBD2	TRBJ2-1	TRBV2	16	many	CASRDTAGGPYNEQFF	TGTGCCAGCAGGGATACAGCGGGAGGACCCTACAATGAGCAGTTCTTC
-	TRBJ2-5	TRBV12-3/TRBV12-4	11	many	CASSLIGTQYF	TGTGCCAGCAGTCTTATCGGGACCCAGTACTTC
-	TRBJ2-1	TRBV3-1	12	-	CASSQGYGEQFF	TGTGCCAGCAGCCAAGGGTACGGTGAGCAGTTCTTC
TRBD2	TRBJ2-1	TRBV7-2	16	many	CASSLRASGAYNEQFF	TGTGCCAGCAGCCTAAGGGCTAGCGGAGCCTACAATGAGCAGTTCTTC
-	TRBJ2-5	TRBV7-9	15	-	CASSPVAALKETQYF	TGTGCCAGCAGTCCTGTAGCGGCACTGAAAGAGACCCAGTACTTC
-	TRBJ2-5	TRBV4-1	13	-	CASSHRGVETQYF	TGCGCCAGCAGCCATAGGGGGGTAGAGACCCAGTACTTC
-	TRBJ2-7	TRBV28	14	many	CASSLDTLSYEQYF	TGTGCCAGCAGCCTAGACACCCTATCCTACGAGCAGTACTTC
TRBD2	TRBJ2-1	TRBV20-1	15	-	CSAGLAGVRGDEQFF	TGCAGTGCCGGACTAGCGGGAGTCCGAGGGGATGAGCAGTTCTTC
TRBD1	TRBJ2-5	TRBV6-1	14	many	CASRILTGQETQYF	TGTGCCAGCAGGATACTGACAGGGCAAGAGACCCAGTACTTC
TRBD2	TRBJ2-3	TRBV7-3	15	-	CASSSSGMPTDTQYF	TGTGCCAGCAGCAGTAGCGGGATGCCCACAGATACGCAGTATTTT
-	TRBJ2-2	TRBV18	20	-	CASSPRPASASPDRTGELFF	TGTGCCAGCTCACCACGTCCGGCTAGCGCCTCACCCGATCGGACGGGGGAGCTGTTTTTT
-	TRBJ1-1	TRBV5-1	14	once	CASSRQSANTEAFF	TGCGCCAGCAGCCGACAGTCGGCGAACACTGAAGCTTTCTTT
-	TRBJ2-5	TRBV29-1	11	-	CSLGGGETQYF	TGCAGCTTGGGGGGCGGTGAGACCCAGTACTTC
-	TRBJ1-6	TRBV6-2/TRBV6-3	16	-	CASSYSGTESNSPLHF	TGTGCCAGCAGTTACTCGGGGACGGAGAGTAATTCACCCCTCCACTTT
TRBD2	TRBJ2-1	TRBV20-1	14	-	CSARLAGAGNEQFF	TGCAGTGCTAGGTTAGCGGGAGCTGGCAATGAGCAGTTCTTC
-	TRBJ1-1	TRBV6-1	14	-	CASSEFFSGTEAFF	TGTGCCAGCAGTGAATTTTTTTCTGGCACTGAAGCTTTCTTT
-	TRBJ2-2	TRBV7-2	14	many	CASSLQLNTGELFF	TGTGCCAGCAGCCTACAATTGAACACCGGGGAGCTGTTTTTT
-	TRBJ1-1	TRBV7-3	14	-	CASSIGLENTEAFF	TGTGCCAGCAGCATCGGTCTGGAGAACACTGAAGCTTTCTTT
-	TRBJ1-2	TRBV20-1	13	-	CSARARRDYGYTF	TGCAGTGCTAGAGCACGGAGGGACTATGGCTACACCTTC
-	TRBJ1-2	TRBV29-1	18	many	CSVEEGRSGPNSNYGYTF	TGCAGCGTTGAAGAAGGCCGAAGCGGACCTAATTCTAACTATGGCTACACCTTC
-	TRBJ1-5	TRBV5-6	15	many	CASSLGGRRNQPQHF	TGTGCCAGCAGCTTGGGTGGCAGGCGCAATCAGCCCCAGCATTTT
-	TRBJ2-7	TRBV3-1	14	many	CASSQVGGGGEQYF	TGTGCCAGCAGCCAAGTTGGGGGAGGAGGCGAGCAGTACTTC
-	TRBJ1-5	TRBV28	16	few	CASSFVGIHSNQPQHF	TGTGCCAGCAGTTTTGTAGGGATCCATAGCAATCAGCCCCAGCATTTT
-	TRBJ2-1	TRBV7-2	15	many	CASSLGGPSNNEQFF	TGTGCCAGCAGCTTGGGGGGCCCCTCGAACAATGAGCAGTTCTTC
-	TRBJ2-3	TRBV12-3/TRBV12-4	15	-	CASRWRGASTDTQYF	TGTGCCAGCAGATGGCGCGGTGCTAGCACAGATACGCAGTATTTT
-	TRBJ2-1	TRBV3-1	14	-	CAGSQSDNYNEQFF	TGTGCCGGCAGCCAGAGCGACAACTACAATGAGCAGTTCTTC
-	TRBJ1-1	TRBV6-1	13	many	CASREVEGTEAFF	TGTGCCAGCAGGGAGGTGGAAGGCACTGAAGCTTTCTTT
TRBD1	TRBJ1-3	TRBV10-3	14	-	CAISAGGSGNAIYF	TGTGCCATCAGTGCAGGGGGCTCTGGAAACGCCATATATTTT
-	TRBJ1-1	TRBV7-9	15	-	CASSLSNDRISEAFF	TGTGCCAGCAGCCTTAGTAATGACAGGATCTCTGAAGCTTTCTTT
TRBD2	TRBJ2-2	TRBV9	16	few	CASSVRPGLDIGELFF	TGTGCCAGCAGCGTAAGACCGGGACTAGACATCGGGGAGCTGTTTTTT
TRBD2	TRBJ2-7	TRBV28	14	medium-sized	CASSFGGSLYEQYF	TGTGCCAGCAGTTTCGGCGGGAGTCTCTACGAGCAGTACTTC
TRBD1	TRBJ2-5	TRBV7-2	15	many	CASSHAGGYGETQYF	TGTGCCAGCAGCCACGCAGGGGGCTATGGAGAGACCCAGTACTTC
-	TRBJ2-5	TRBV5-4	14	many	CASSLPRVTETQYF	TGTGCCAGCAGCTTACCCAGGGTTACGGAGACCCAGTACTTC
TRBD2	TRBJ2-5	TRBV15	15	once	CATSRVAGGQETQYF	TGTGCCACCAGCAGAGTAGCGGGAGGACAAGAGACCCAGTACTTC
TRBD1	TRBJ1-1	TRBV19	15	few	CASRRRQGFETEAFF	TGTGCCAGTAGACGCCGACAGGGTTTTGAGACTGAAGCTTTCTTT
-	TRBJ2-1	TRBV12-3/TRBV12-4	13	many	CASSLVEYNEQFF	TGTGCCAGCAGTTTAGTAGAATACAATGAGCAGTTCTTC
TRBD2	TRBJ2-5	TRBV3-1	14	many	CASTSGSGSLTQYF	TGTGCCAGCACCTCAGGGAGCGGGAGTCTGACCCAGTACTTC
TRBD1	TRBJ1-4	TRBV6-1	16	many	CASRYGQGWTNEKLFF	TGTGCCAGCAGATACGGACAGGGGTGGACTAATGAAAAACTGTTTTTT
-	TRBJ2-5	TRBV18	15	few	CASSPPRGYQETQYF	TGTGCCAGCTCACCGCCCAGGGGTTACCAAGAGACCCAGTACTTC
-	TRBJ2-5	TRBV28	14	many	CASNWGRVQETQYF	TGTGCCAGCAACTGGGGCAGGGTACAAGAGACCCAGTACTTC
-	TRBJ2-7	TRBV27	11	once	CAINRRGWQYF	TGTGCCATTAATAGGAGGGGCTGGCAGTACTTC
-	TRBJ1-2	TRBV20-1	12	few	CSARATQGGYTF	TGCAGTGCTAGAGCCACCCAGGGGGGCTACACCTTC
-	TRBJ2-1	TRBV12-3/TRBV12-4	13	many	CASSPYLYNEQFF	TGTGCCAGCAGCCCGTACCTTTACAATGAGCAGTTCTTC
-	TRBJ2-5	TRBV24-1	14	-	CATSDPRGQETQYF	TGTGCCACCAGTGATCCCAGGGGCCAAGAGACCCAGTACTTC
TRBD2	TRBJ2-1	TRBV9	23	-	CASNPGWVSGTSESDSSYNEQFF	TGTGCCAGCAACCCGGGTTGGGTCTCCGGGACTAGCGAGTCAGATAGCTCCTACAATGAGCAGTTCTTC
-	TRBJ2-3	TRBV6-5	19	few	CASSYSGAPVPTSTDTQYF	TGTGCCAGCAGTTACTCCGGGGCCCCAGTCCCAACTAGCACAGATACGCAGTATTTT